This T cell receptor (beta chain) was identified during a study of shared clonotypes between healthy human individuals. Study-level background: Each donor had three CD4 naive, three CD4 memory, two CD8 naive and one CD8 memory plate. Study results and limitations: Memory subsets generally showed smaller estimated richness than naive subsets did. In contrast to clonotypes shared by all four donors, non-shared clonotypes had lower generation probabilities.

To note about this clone: Its antigen is not known.

In the CD4+ fraction, cells were divided into CD45RA+ naive and CD45RA-negative memory subsets. The assay was immunoSEQ multiplex PCR, and TCRdb's table has in-frame clones only and misses some. The sample contains 1.4 million or so clones, approximately 98.5% of which appear only once. CDR3 length: 14 residues. V gave up 7 bases and J gave up 5 bases, with 18 bases separating them. From germline, CDR1 is SGHRS and CDR2 YFSETQ. J is TRBJ2-5 and V is TRBV5-1, with a weak D call TRBD1 (6 bases). The source of this sequence is a man aged 30 to 45 in good health. The sequenced sample was naive CD4+ T cells sorted from blood. Subset reported: CD45RA+ positively selected. The CDR3 spells CASGDISSTETQYF. The CDR3 DNA sequence: TGCGCCAGCGGGGACATCTCCTCGACGGAGACCCAGTACTTC.